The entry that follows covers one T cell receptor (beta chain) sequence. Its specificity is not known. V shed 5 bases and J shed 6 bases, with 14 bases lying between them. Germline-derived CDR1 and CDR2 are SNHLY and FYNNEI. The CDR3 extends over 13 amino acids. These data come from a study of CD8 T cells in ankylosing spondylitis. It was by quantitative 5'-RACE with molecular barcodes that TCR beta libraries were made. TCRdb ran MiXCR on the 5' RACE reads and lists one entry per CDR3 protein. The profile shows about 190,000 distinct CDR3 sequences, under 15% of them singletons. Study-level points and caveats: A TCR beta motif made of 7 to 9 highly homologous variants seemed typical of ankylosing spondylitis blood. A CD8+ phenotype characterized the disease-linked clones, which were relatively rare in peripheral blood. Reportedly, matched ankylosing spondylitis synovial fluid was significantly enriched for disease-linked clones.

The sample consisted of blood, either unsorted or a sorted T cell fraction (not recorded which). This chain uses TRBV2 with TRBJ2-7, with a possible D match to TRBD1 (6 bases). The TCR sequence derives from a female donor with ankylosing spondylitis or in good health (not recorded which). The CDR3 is CASSQQGWGEQYF. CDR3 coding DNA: TGTGCCAGCAGTCAACAGGGTTGGGGCGAGCAGTACTTC. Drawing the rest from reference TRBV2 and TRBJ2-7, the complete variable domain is EPEVTQTPSHQVTQMGQEVILRCVPISNHLYFYWYRQILGQKVEFLVSFYNNEISEKSEIFDDQFSVERPDGSNFTLKIRSTKLEDSAMYFCASSQQGWGEQYFGPGTRLTVT.